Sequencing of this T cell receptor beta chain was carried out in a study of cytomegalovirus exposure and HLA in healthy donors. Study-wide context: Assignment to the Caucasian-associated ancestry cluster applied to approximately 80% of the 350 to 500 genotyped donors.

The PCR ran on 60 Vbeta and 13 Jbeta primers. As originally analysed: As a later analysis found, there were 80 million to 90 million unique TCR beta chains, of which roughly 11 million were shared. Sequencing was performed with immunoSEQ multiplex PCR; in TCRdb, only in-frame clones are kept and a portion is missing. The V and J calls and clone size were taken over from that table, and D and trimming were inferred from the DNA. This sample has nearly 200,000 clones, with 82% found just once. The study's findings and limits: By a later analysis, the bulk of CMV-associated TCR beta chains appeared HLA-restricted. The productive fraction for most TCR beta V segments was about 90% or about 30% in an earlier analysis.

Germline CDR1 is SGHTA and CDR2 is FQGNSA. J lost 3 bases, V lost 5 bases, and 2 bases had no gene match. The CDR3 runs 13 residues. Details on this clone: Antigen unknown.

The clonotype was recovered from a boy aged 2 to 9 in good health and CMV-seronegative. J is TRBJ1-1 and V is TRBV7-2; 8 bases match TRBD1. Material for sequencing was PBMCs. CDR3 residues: CASSTGGYTEAFF. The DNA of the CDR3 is TGTGCCAGCAGCACAGGGGGGTACACTGAAGCTTTCTTT.